This T cell receptor beta chain was documented in a study of beta chain features in type 1 diabetes. Whole-study results and caveats: There was no resolution here of whether HLA type influences TCRB rearrangement.

The whole isolated RNA underwent reverse transcription, so sequencing captured expressed TCRB transcripts. Measured with immunoSEQ multiplex PCR; TCRdb has only the in-frame clones, and not every one. Altogether some 22,000 clones are present, nearly 70% being singletons, with the ten largest covering about 2.2%. A remark on this clone: Its antigen is still unknown.

This receptor was taken from a woman between 40 and 50 years old in good health. The sample taken for sequencing was Tregs from blood.

The chain's CDR3 is CASSSGQGYGYTF. DNA for the CDR3: TGCGCCAGCAGCTCCGGACAGGGCTATGGCTACACCTTC. The chain carries TRBV5-1 and TRBJ1-2; TRBD1 agrees at 8 bases. This CDR3 is 13 amino acids long. After removal of 3 bases from V and 4 bases from J, the junction contained 2 bases not matched to a gene. The germline CDR1 and CDR2 sequences are SGHRS and YFSETQ.